A single TCR beta chain is shown here with its context. The clone's antigen remains unknown. No quality values exist for individual bases; no much larger clone is one base distant. Donors were healthy HIV-negative adults with no recently reported acute infections or vaccinations. All donors were Caucasian adults living in Nashville, Tennessee, USA. CD4+ T cells were enriched through magnetic negative selection, after which naive cells were positively selected on CD45RA and the remaining negative fraction served as the memory subset. After blood collection by leukapheresis, PBMCs were isolated using Ficoll-Histopaque density gradient centrifugation and then cryopreserved in the vapor phase of liquid nitrogen. Analytical flow cytometry was used to check the purity and quantity of each magnetically sorted T cell population. Each sorted fraction had its genomic DNA isolated and then quantified by UV absorbance on a Nanodrop 2000c.

This specimen belongs to a study of shared clonotypes between healthy human individuals (dated by TCRdb to the early 2020s). Turning to the overall study: Three men and a couple of women, aged 18 to 49 years, made up the cohort. For each donor, CD4 naive and CD4 memory were each run on three plates, CD8 naive on two plates, and CD8 memory on one plate. To estimate repertoire size and how much clonotypes are shared between individuals, the study performed deep sequencing of blood TCR repertoires from a few healthy adults. Different laboratories and diverse techniques were used to prepare libraries and sequence TCR repertoires, to increase sequencing depth and limit assay-specific biases. Leukapheresis yielded between about 0.94 and 8.9 billion PBMCs per donor. The investigation overall reported the following: Based on pairwise subsampling, the degree of clonotype sharing among donors was expected to be affected by sequencing depth. Rarefaction of sorted-subset datasets indicated incomplete sequencing despite the large sequencing depth. Naive subsets generally had larger estimated clonotype richness than memory subsets. Sampling was restricted to blood, and TCR repertoires in tissue are likely to differ from TCR repertoires in blood. The small number of donors limited the genetic and exposure-history diversity represented. Sharing across a few donors was observed for approximately 5% of naive CD4, under 4% of naive CD8, about 2.5% of memory CD4, and 0.4% of memory CD8 clonotypes. Higher generation probabilities were observed for clonotypes shared by all four sorted-subset donors than for non-shared clonotypes.

TCR CDR3 regions were amplified from genomic DNA by multiplex PCR using the deep immunoSEQ assay. For each cell subset, the extracted genomic DNA was distributed evenly across all wells of several immunoSEQ 96-well plates, and each plate served as one replicate. Each replicate PCR for sorted subsets received 200 ng genomic DNA, equal to about 30,000 T cell genomes. The purified libraries were quantified using a Qubit 3.0 fluorometer, sized with a Bioanalyzer 2100, and then quantified again using the KAPA Library Quantification kit. Every immunoSEQ 96-well plate was sequenced on a dedicated single-read 150-cycle Illumina NextSeq 550 flow cell. The authors' analysis ran thus. Because the immunoSEQ output included only junctional sequences and no quality scores, the filtering could not be the same as the filtering used for full-length reads. To assign V/J genes and CDR3, sequences were annotated against IMGT germline references using PyIR, a Python wrapper for IgBLAST v1.9. Reads were removed for weak V/J assignments (E-value above 1e-6), missing CDR3, stop codons, out-of-frame junctions, or ambiguous translated residues. V3J clonotypes were defined as sequences sharing an identical inferred V gene, J gene, and CDR3 amino acid sequence. To compute the percentage overlap between repertoires, the number of shared unique clonotypes was divided by the size of the smaller repertoire. Richness of each repertoire was evaluated using RTK rarefaction, the Chao1 estimator, and Recon v2.1 estimates of unobserved clonotypes. For all TCRbeta clonotypes obtained by the gDNA method from a few donors, generation probabilities were computed with OLGA. The table comes from immuneACCESS by way of TCRdb, which keeps in-frame sequences with V and J called. Part of the clones is missing from these tables; in studies checked, under half for an unresolved V gene and the rest for unknown reasons. The V and J calls and the clone size are those of that table, but D and trimming were determined from the DNA. Within this sample are some 1.5 million clones, with approximately 96% of them counted one time only. The ten biggest clones cover about 1% of the sample.

The receptor was isolated from a young man in good health. Sequencing used naive CD4+ T cells sorted from blood. What this sample's cell subset or site label stands for: CD45RA+ positively selected.

The base sequence is TGTGCCAGCAGTGTTAGGCCTTCTTTAGCCAAAAACATTCAGTACTTC. Its amino acids are CASSVRPSLAKNIQYF. Recombination joined TRBV2 with TRBJ2-4, with no confident D gene call. The V and J ends are trimmed by 4 bases and 0 bases, leaving 13 bases between them. Reading the germline V gene gives CDR1 SNHLY and CDR2 FYNNEI. The CDR3 sequence holds 16 residues, the cysteine and phenylalanine included. Only the CDR3 part of the read is kept: 48 bases, read in frame from the first base.